These T cell receptor beta chains were read from a single sample in a study of blood T cell repertoires in COVID-19. Only in-frame clones appear in the TCRdb table, and some are missing; sequencing was by immunoSEQ multiplex PCR. The profile shows 310,000 or so clones, roughly 86% of them singletons. The sequenced sample consisted of peripheral blood. All receptors come from a young woman who had recovered from COVID-19. CDR3s include the opening cysteine and the closing phenylalanine or tryptophan. A D gene is named only where the DNA matches it firmly. A clone size is listed for some rows: how often the clone was seen (once, few, many), or a class if it is expanded.

V gene	D gene	clone size	J gene	CDR3 DNA	CDR3 protein
TRBV5-1	TRBD1	once	TRBJ2-1	TGCGCCAGCATCAAAGGGACAGGGGGACTAAATGAGCAGTTCTTC	CASIKGTGGLNEQFF
TRBV6-5	-	-	TRBJ2-7	TGTGCCAGCAGGGTCAGGGACTCCTACGAGCAGTACTTC	CASRVRDSYEQYF
TRBV5-4	-	-	TRBJ2-7	TGTGCCAGCAGCTTGGAGGGTCGGGCGGGGACTCACTCCTACGAGCAGTACTTC	CASSLEGRAGTHSYEQYF
TRBV11-2	-	-	TRBJ1-2	TGTGCCAGCAGCTTTAAAGTCGGGACAATAAAAATTGGCTATGGCTACACCTTC	CASSFKVGTIKIGYGYTF
TRBV15	-	-	TRBJ1-6	TGTGCCACCAGCAGAGATCCTAGCTCCTATAATTCACCCCTCCACTTT	CATSRDPSSYNSPLHF
TRBV5-1	-	-	TRBJ1-1	TGCGCCAGCAGCTTTTTCGCAGGGGAGAACACTGAAGCTTTCTTT	CASSFFAGENTEAFF
TRBV7-6	TRBD1	-	TRBJ1-3	TGTGCCAGCAGCGGATCCCAGGGGGCGCAGGACACCATATATTTT	CASSGSQGAQDTIYF
TRBV5-6	-	-	TRBJ1-2	TGTGCCAGCAGCCCCCCGGGGGGACACGGCTACACCTTC	CASSPPGGHGYTF
TRBV19	-	-	TRBJ2-2	TGTGCCAGTAGTCTGGGGGCAAACACCGGGGAGCTGTTTTTT	CASSLGANTGELFF
TRBV30	TRBD1	few	TRBJ1-5	TGTGCCTGGAGCGTAGGGACAGGGGGTTTGCTGGGGAATCAGCCCCAGCATTTT	CAWSVGTGGLLGNQPQHF
TRBV28	-	-	TRBJ2-7	TGTGCCAGCAGTTCTTACCGGGACAACTACGAGCAGTACTTC	CASSSYRDNYEQYF
TRBV10-3	TRBD2	-	TRBJ2-3	TGTGCCATCAGTGGAATCGGACTAGCGGAGGGCACAGATACGCAGTATTTT	CAISGIGLAEGTDTQYF
TRBV7-2	TRBD2	-	TRBJ2-7	TGTGCCAGCAGCTTATTGGCGGGAGGGGGCGAGCAGTACTTC	CASSLLAGGGEQYF
TRBV18	-	-	TRBJ2-2	TGTGCCAGCTCACCACTTACCCCCAGCACCGGGGAGCTGTTTTTT	CASSPLTPSTGELFF
TRBV2	TRBD1	-	TRBJ1-5	TGTGCCAGCAGGAGGGCAGGGGGCGACCAGCCCCAGCATTTT	CASRRAGGDQPQHF
TRBV5-1	-	-	TRBJ1-1	TGCGCCAGCAGCTTGGTGTCGTCTAACACTGAAGCTTTCTTT	CASSLVSSNTEAFF
TRBV27	-	once	TRBJ1-2	TGTGCCAGCAGTTTAGGGGGGGGCTATGGCTACACCTTC	CASSLGGGYGYTF
TRBV7-9	TRBD2	once	TRBJ2-7	TGTGCCAGCAGTCCTAGCGGGGGGCCCTACGAGCAGTACTTC	CASSPSGGPYEQYF
TRBV6-5	-	-	TRBJ1-6	TGTGCCAGCAACAACGTGGGGGGGAATTCACCCCTCCACTTT	CASNNVGGNSPLHF
TRBV3-1/TRBV3-2	-	-	TRBJ2-3	TGTGCCAGCAGCCACAGTAAGCGGCCCGTTCCCTATTTT	CASSHSKRPVPYF
TRBV27	-	-	TRBJ1-3	TGTGCCAGCAGTACCTCCGGACAGTCCTCTGGAAACACCATATATTTT	CASSTSGQSSGNTIYF
TRBV28	TRBD1	-	TRBJ2-4	TGTGCCAGCAGAACCGGGACAGGGGGGTTACTAGCCAAAAACATTCAGTACTTC	CASRTGTGGLLAKNIQYF